These 8 T cell receptor beta chains originate from one sample sequenced in a study of shared clonotypes between healthy human individuals. Selected positively for CCR7 and CD45RO-negative, naive CD8 cells excluded terminally differentiated effector memory CD45RA+ cells. The repertoire was sequenced with immunoSEQ multiplex PCR; TCRdb's copy has only in-frame clones and lacks some. The profile shows more than 550,000 clones, about 90% of them singletons. Sequencing was performed on naive CD8+ T cells sorted from blood. Receptors were obtained from a man aged 25 to 40 in good health.

The chain is built from TRBV19 and TRBJ2-7; 10 positions agree with TRBD1. This CDR3 comprises 13 residues. Germline assignment: CDR1 LNHDA and CDR2 SQIVND (reference sequence). V shed 7 bases, J shed 2 bases, and the junction held 2 bases outside the gene matches. The CDR3 coding sequence is TGTGCCAGTACGGACAGGGGGGCCTACGAGCAGTACTTC. This translates into CASTDRGAYEQYF.

To note about this clone: The same CDR3 can be traced to other DNA sequences in this sample. The rearrangement uses TRBV28 and TRBJ2-7; D unresolved. CDR1 is MDHEN and CDR2 is SYDVKM in the germline V gene. This CDR3 is built from 11 residues. V gave up 6 bases and J gave up 2 bases, with 5 bases separating them. The CDR3 loop reads CASSSAYEQYF. The DNA of the CDR3 is TGTGCCAGCAGCTCCGCCTACGAGCAGTACTTC.

The chain couples TRBV19 to TRBJ2-1, with 16 bases aligning to TRBD2. V was pared by 10 bases and J by 5 bases, with 8 bases of the junction left unmatched. Germline V gene lookup returns CDR1 LNHDA and CDR2 SQIVND (reference sequence). The CDR3 contains 16 residues. For the CDR3, the DNA is TGTGCCACCTGGGGACTAGCGGGAGGGTTTAACAATGAGCAGTTCTTC. Translated, it gives CATWGLAGGFNNEQFF.

V usage is TRBV7-9 and J usage is TRBJ2-3, with a tentative D call TRBD1 (6 bases). Trimming took 5 bases from V and 0 from J, leaving 18 bases between them. The CDR3 is 17 residues long. The V gene's germline CDR1 is SEHNR and CDR2 FQNEAQ (reference sequence). The CDR3 sequence is CASSLTFGQKSTDTQYF. The DNA for the CDR3 is TGTGCCAGCAGCCTGACGTTCGGACAGAAGAGCACAGATACGCAGTATTTT.

As regards this clone: The junction does not match germline at one end; this may be a read error. V gene TRBV7-7 combines with J gene TRBJ2-1, with 11 bases lining up with TRBD2. Germline V gene data show CDR1 as SSHAT and CDR2 as FNYEAQ (reference sequence). This CDR3 region has 15 residues. CDR3 sequence: CASSRGLAGYNEQFF. DNA for the CDR3: TGTGCTAGCAGCCGCGGACTAGCGGGTTACAATGAGCAGTTCTTC.

On this clone: Other nucleotide sequences from this sample produce the same CDR3. The genes are TRBV19 and TRBJ1-2; D unresolved. Trimming pared 6 bases from V and 4 bases from J, leaving 9 bases between. Per the germline V gene, CDR1 is LNHDA and CDR2 is SQIVND (reference sequence). The CDR3 loop spans 12 amino acids. Written as DNA, the CDR3 is TGTGCCAGTAGGGTGCCGGGCTATGGCTACACCTTC. Protein: CASRVPGYGYTF.

Notes on this clone: This likely traces to a read error, being one base from a far larger clone. The chain employs TRBV6-5 and TRBJ2-7; D is uncertain. CDR3 length: 11 amino acids. In germline, CDR1 is MNHEY, CDR2 SVGAGI. V was pared by 5 bases and J by 3 bases, with 5 bases between. CDR3: CASSNYYEQYF. The CDR3 DNA sequence: TGTGCCAGCAGTAACTACTACGAGCAGTACTTC.

The chain is built from TRBV10-1 and TRBJ2-5; TRBD1 matches 10 bases. The V and J ends lost 4 bases and 2 bases, in that order; junction bases with no gene match: 7. The CDR3 totals 16 residues. From germline, CDR1 is WNHNN and CDR2 SYGVQD (reference sequence). CDR3 region: CASSGPRTGGQETQYF. The CDR3 coding sequence is TGCGCCAGCAGTGGGCCACGGACAGGGGGGCAAGAGACCCAGTACTTC.